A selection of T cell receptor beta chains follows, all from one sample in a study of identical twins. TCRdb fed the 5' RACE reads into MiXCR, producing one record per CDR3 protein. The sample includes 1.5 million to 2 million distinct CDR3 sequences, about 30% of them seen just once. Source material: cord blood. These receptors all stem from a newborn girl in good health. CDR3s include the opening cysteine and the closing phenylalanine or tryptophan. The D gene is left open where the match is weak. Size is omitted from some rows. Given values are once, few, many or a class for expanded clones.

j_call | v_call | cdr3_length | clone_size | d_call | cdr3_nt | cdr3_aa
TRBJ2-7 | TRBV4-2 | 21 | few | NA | TGTGCCAGCAGCCAAGGATGGGGGGACTTCTACTCTCCTAGCTCCTACAATGAGCAGTACTTC | CASSQGWGDFYSPSSYNEQYF
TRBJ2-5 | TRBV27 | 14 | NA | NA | TGTGCCAGCAGCCCCGGCCCCTTCAAAGAGACCCACTACTTC | CASSPGPFKETHYF
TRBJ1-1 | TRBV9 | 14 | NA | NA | TGTGCCAGCAGCGTAGACGGGGATTCCACTGAAGCTTTCTTT | CASSVDGDSTEAFF
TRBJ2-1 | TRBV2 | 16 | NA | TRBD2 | TGTGCCAGCAGTGAAGGAAGGCTAGCGGTACTCAATGAGCAGTTCTTC | CASSEGRLAVLNEQFF
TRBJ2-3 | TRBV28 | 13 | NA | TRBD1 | TGTGCCAGCCCGGGACAGACCACAGATACGCAGTATTTT | CASPGQTTDTQYF
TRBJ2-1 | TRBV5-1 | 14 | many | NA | TGCGCCAGCAGCTTGGCCCCAGGGGTCAATGAGCAGTTCTTC | CASSLAPGVNEQFF
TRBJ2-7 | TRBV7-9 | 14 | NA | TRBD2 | TGTGCCAGCAGCTCGACTAGCGGGAACCACGAGCAGTACTTC | CASSSTSGNHEQYF
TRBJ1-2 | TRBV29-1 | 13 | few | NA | TGCAGCGCCTCGGTGGGAACTAACTATGGCTACACCTTC | CSASVGTNYGYTF
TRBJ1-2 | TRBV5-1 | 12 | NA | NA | TGCGCCAGCAGCTTGGGGCAGGGTGCTCCCACCTTC | CASSLGQGAPTF
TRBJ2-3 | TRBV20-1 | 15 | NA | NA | TGCAGTGCTAGTAGACTAGTAGGGGGGCTTGATACGCAGTATTTT | CSASRLVGGLDTQYF
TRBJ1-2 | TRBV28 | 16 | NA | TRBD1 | TGTGCCAGCAGTTTAATTGGGACAGGCGCCACCTATGGCTACACCTTC | CASSLIGTGATYGYTF
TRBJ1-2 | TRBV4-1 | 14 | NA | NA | TGCGCCAGCAGCCAAGGAGAGGGGCACTATGGCTACACCTTC | CASSQGEGHYGYTF
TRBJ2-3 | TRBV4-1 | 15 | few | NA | TGCGCCAGCAGCCAAGTGGGGGTAGCGCCAGATACGCAGTATTTT | CASSQVGVAPDTQYF
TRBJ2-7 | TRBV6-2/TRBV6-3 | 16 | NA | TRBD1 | TGTGCCAGCAGTTACGGACGGGACAGGGGAGGTTACGAGCAGTACTTC | CASSYGRDRGGYEQYF
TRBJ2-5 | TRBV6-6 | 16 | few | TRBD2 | TGTGCCAGCAGTCATACTAGCGGCAATAACCAAGAGACCCAGTACTTC | CASSHTSGNNQETQYF
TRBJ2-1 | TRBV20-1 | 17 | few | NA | TGCAGTGCTAGAGATCTGGCGGCATCCAAGGGCTCCAATGAGCAGTTCTTC | CSARDLAASKGSNEQFF
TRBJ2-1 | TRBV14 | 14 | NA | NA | TGTGCCAGCAGCCAAGACAGTTCCTACAATGAGCAGTTATTC | CASSQDSSYNEQLF
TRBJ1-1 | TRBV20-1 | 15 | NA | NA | TGCAGTGCTAGAGATTGGGGTTCCATGAACACTGAAGCTTTCTTT | CSARDWGSMNTEAFF
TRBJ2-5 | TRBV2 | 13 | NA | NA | TGTGCCAGCAAACAGGGATGGGGGGAGACCCAGTACTTC | CASKQGWGETQYF
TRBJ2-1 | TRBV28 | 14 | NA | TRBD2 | TGTGCCAGCAGGCCAAGCGGGAGGGGTAGTGAGCAGTTCTTC | CASRPSGRGSEQFF
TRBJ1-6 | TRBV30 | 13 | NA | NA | TGTGCCTGGAGTGTACTGTCGAATTCACCCCTCCACTTT | CAWSVLSNSPLHF
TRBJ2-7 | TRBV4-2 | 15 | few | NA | TGTGCCAGCAGCCAAGAGGGCGTCTTCTCCTACGAGCAGTACTTC | CASSQEGVFSYEQYF
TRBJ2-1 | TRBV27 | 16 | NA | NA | TGTGCCAGCAGTTTATCTGGGGGGCGCGAGTACAATGAGCAGTTCTTC | CASSLSGGREYNEQFF
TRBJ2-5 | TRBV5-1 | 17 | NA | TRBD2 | TGCGCCAGCTCCGGGACTAGCCGGTTGTGGTCCTACAATGAGCAGTACTTC | CASSGTSRLWSYNEQYF
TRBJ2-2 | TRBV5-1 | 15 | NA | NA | TGCGCCAGCAGCTCGAGCGGGCTAGAGTCCGGGGAGCTGTTTTTT | CASSSSGLESGELFF
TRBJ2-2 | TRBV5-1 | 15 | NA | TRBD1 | TGCGCCAGCAGTTTGTTTACAGGGGACACCGGGGAGCTGTTTTTT | CASSLFTGDTGELFF
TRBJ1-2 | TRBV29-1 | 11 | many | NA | TGCAGCGCGACTGTTTCTTATGGCTACACCTTC | CSATVSYGYTF
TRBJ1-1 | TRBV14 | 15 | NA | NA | TGTGCCAGCAGCCGAGCTCGTCTCAGACACACTGAAGCTTTCTTT | CASSRARLRHTEAFF
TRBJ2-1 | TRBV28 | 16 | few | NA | TGTGCCAGCAGTCCCCCGACTCTAATTAACTACAATGAGCAGTTCTTC | CASSPPTLINYNEQFF
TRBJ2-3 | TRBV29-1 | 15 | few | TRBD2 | TGCAGCGTCGTCCTCCGGGGAGGGAGGACAGATACGCAGTATTTT | CSVVLRGGRTDTQYF
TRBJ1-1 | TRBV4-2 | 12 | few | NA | TGTGCCAGCAGCCGGACGCCAACTGAAGCTTTCTTT | CASSRTPTEAFF
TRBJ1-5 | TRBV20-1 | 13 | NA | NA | TGCAGTGCTAGTAGGGCTGGGGGTCAGCCCCAGCATTTT | CSASRAGGQPQHF
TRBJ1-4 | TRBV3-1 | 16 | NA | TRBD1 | TGTGCCAGCAGCCACCGAGGGACAGGGGGGAATGGAAAACTGTTTTTT | CASSHRGTGGNGKLFF
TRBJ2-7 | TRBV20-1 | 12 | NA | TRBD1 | TGCAGTCCCCCGGGACAGCTCTACGGGCAGTACTTC | CSPPGQLYGQYF
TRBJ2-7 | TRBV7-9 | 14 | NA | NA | TGTGCCAGCAGCTTAACCTATGGAGGGAACGAGCAGTACTTC | CASSLTYGGNEQYF
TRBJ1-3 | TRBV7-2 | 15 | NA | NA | TGTGCCAGCAGTTTCGGGGGCCGGTCTGGAAACACCATATATTTT | CASSFGGRSGNTIYF
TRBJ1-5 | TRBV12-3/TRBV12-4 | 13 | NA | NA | TGTGCCAGCTCGGTGGCAGCAAGACAGCCCCAGCATTTT | CASSVAARQPQHF
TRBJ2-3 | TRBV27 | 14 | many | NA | TGTGCCAGCAGCCCAAGGGGTGACACAGATACGCAGTATTTT | CASSPRGDTDTQYF
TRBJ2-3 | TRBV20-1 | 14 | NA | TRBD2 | TGCAGTGCTAGAGTCCTAGCGGGAGAATATACGCAGTATTTT | CSARVLAGEYTQYF
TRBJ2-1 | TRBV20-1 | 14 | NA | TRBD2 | TGCAGTGCTATAGGACTAGCGGGGGACAATGAGCAGTTCTTC | CSAIGLAGDNEQFF
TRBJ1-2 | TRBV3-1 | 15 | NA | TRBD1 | TGTGCCAGCAGCCAAGGGTCCCAGGGGGCTTGGGGCTACACCTTC | CASSQGSQGAWGYTF
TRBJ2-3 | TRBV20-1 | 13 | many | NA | TGCAGTGCTCTTGGACTCCGCACAGATACGCAGTATTTT | CSALGLRTDTQYF
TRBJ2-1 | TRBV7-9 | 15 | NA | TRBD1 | TGTGCCAGCAGCGAACAGGGGGACTCCTACAATGAGCAGTTCTTC | CASSEQGDSYNEQFF
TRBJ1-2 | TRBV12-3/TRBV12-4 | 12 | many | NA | TGTGCCAGTCAGACAGGACTCTATGGCTACACCTTC | CASQTGLYGYTF
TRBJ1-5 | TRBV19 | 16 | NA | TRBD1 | TGTGCCAGTAGTATTGTGGGAGGGGGCGAAGATCAGCCCCAGCATTTT | CASSIVGGGEDQPQHF